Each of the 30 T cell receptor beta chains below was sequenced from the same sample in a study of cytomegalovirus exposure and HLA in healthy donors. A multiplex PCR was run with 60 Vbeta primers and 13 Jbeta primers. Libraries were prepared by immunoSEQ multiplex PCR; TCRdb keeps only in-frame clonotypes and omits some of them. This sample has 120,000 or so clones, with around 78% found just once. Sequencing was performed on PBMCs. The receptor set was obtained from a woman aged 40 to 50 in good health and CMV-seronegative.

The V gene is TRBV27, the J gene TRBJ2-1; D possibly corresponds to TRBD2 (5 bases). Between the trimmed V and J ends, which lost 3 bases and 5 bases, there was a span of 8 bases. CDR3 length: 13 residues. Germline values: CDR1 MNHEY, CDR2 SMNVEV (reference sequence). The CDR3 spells CASSFYSDNEQFF. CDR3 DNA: TGTGCCAGCAGTTTTTATAGCGACAATGAGCAGTTCTTC.

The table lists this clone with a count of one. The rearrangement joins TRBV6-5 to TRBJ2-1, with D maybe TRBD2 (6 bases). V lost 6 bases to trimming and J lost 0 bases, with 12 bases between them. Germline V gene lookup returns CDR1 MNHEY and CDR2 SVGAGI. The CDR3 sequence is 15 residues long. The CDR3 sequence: CASRAPGSSYNEQFF. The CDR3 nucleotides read TGTGCCAGCAGGGCCCCCGGGAGCTCCTACAATGAGCAGTTCTTC.

Here the CDR3 reads CASSPIRGRTDTQYF. Here the CDR3 DNA reads TGTGCCAGCAGTCCAATCAGGGGTCGCACAGATACGCAGTATTTT. This chain uses TRBV27 with TRBJ2-3; D possibly corresponds to TRBD1 (6 bases). In germline, CDR1 is MNHEY, CDR2 SMNVEV (reference sequence). The CDR3 sequence is 15 residues long. V was clipped by 5 bases and J by 1 base, with 13 bases between them.

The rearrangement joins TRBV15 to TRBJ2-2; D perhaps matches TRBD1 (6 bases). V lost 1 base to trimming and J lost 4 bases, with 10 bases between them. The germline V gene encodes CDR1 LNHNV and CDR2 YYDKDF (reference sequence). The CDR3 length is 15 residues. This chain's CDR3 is CATSRGQQGTGELFF. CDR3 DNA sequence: TGTGCCACCAGCAGAGGCCAACAGGGCACCGGGGAGCTGTTTTTT.

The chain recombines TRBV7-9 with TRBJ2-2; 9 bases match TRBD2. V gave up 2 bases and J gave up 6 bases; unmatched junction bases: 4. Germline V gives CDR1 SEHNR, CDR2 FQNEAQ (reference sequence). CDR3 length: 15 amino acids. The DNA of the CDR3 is TGTGCCAGCAGCTTATTAGCGGGAGTAGCCGGGGAGCTGTTTTTT. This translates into CASSLLAGVAGELFF.

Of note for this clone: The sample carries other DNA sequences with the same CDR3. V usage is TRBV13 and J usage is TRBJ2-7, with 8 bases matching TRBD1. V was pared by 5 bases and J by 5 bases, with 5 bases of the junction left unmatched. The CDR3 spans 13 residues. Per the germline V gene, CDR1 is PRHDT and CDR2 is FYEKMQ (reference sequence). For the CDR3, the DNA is TGTGCCAGCAGCCCCGGACAGGGAAACGAGCAGTACTTC. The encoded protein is CASSPGQGNEQYF.

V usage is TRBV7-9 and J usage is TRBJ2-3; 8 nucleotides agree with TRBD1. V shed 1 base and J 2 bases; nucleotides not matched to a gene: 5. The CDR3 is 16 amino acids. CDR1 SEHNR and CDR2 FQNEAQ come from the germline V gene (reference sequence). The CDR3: CASSLETGGVTDTQYF. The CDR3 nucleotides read TGTGCCAGCAGCTTAGAAACAGGGGGAGTCACAGATACGCAGTATTTT.

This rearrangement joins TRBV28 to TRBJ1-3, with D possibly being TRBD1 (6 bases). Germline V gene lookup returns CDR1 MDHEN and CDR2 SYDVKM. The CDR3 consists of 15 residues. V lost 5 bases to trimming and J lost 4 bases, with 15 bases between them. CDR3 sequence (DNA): TGTGCCAGCAGTACTCGGGACAAGCTCGGAAACACCATATATTTT. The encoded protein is CASSTRDKLGNTIYF. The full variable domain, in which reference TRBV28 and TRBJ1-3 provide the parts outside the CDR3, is DVKVTQSSRYLVKRTGEKVFLECVQDMDHENMFWYRQDPGLGLRLIYFSYDVKMKEKGDIPEGYSVSREKKERFSLILESASTNQTSMYLCASSTRDKLGNTIYFGEGSWLTVV.

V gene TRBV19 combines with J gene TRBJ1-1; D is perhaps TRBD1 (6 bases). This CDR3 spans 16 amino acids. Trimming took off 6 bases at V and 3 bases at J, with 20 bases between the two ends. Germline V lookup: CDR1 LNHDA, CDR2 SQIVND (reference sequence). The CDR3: CASRVTWGGQDTEAFF. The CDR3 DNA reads TGTGCCAGTAGGGTTACCTGGGGGGGCCAGGACACTGAAGCTTTCTTT. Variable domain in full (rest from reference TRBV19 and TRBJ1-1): DGGITQSPKYLFRKEGQNVTLSCEQNLNHDAMYWYRQDPGQGLRLIYYSQIVNDFQKGDIAEGYSVSREKKESFPLTVTSAQKNPTAFYLCASRVTWGGQDTEAFFGQGTRLTVV.

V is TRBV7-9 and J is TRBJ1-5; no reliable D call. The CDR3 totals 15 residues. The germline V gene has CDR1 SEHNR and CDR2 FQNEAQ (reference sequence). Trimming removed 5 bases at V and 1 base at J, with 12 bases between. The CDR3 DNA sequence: TGTGCCAGCAGCCGAGAGGGCTTGAGCAATCAGCCCCAGCATTTT. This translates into CASSREGLSNQPQHF.

Here the CDR3 reads CASSLPRARNEQFF. Here the CDR3 DNA reads TGTGCCAGCAGTTTACCCAGGGCCCGTAATGAGCAGTTCTTC. This rearrangement joins TRBV28 to TRBJ2-1; TRBD1 is a possible D gene (5 bases). In germline, CDR1 is MDHEN, CDR2 SYDVKM. Trimming shortened V by 2 bases and J by 7 bases, and 12 bases separated the two germline ends. The CDR3 is 14 residues long.

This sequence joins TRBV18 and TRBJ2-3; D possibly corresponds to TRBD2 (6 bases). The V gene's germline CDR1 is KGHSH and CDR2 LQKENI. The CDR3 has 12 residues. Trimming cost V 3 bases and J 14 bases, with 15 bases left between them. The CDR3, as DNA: TGTGCCAGCTCACCTGGGACTCTAATCGGGTATTTT. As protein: CASSPGTLIGYF. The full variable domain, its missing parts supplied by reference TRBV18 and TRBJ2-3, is NAGVMQNPRHLVRRRGQEARLRCSPMKGHSHVYWYRQLPEEGLKFMVYLQKENIIDESGMPKERFSAEFPKEGPSILRIQQVVRGDSAAYFCASSPGTLIGYFGPGTRLTVL.

The CDR3 sequence is CASSPLDSEKLFF. CDR3 bases: TGTGCCAGCTCACCACTTGACAGTGAAAAACTGTTTTTT. V usage is TRBV18 and J usage is TRBJ1-4, with a possible D match to TRBD1 (5 bases). The CDR3 covers 13 residues. Germline V gene sequence: CDR1 KGHSH, CDR2 LQKENI. Between the trimmed V and J ends, which lost 1 base and 7 bases, there was a span of 7 bases.

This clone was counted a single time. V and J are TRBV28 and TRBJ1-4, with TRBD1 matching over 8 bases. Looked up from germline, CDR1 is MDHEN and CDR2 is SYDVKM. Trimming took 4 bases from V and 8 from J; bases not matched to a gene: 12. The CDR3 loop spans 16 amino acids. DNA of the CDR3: TGTGCCAGCAGTTCCGCTACAGGGGGAGCAGGGGAAAAACTGTTTTTT. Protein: CASSSATGGAGEKLFF. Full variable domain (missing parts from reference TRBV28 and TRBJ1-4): DVKVTQSSRYLVKRTGEKVFLECVQDMDHENMFWYRQDPGLGLRLIYFSYDVKMKEKGDIPEGYSVSREKKERFSLILESASTNQTSMYLCASSSATGGAGEKLFFGSGTQLSVL.

The chain's CDR3 is CASSLPGYEQYF. CDR3 in DNA: TGCGCCAGCAGCTTACCAGGGTACGAGCAGTACTTC. V gene TRBV5-1 combines with J gene TRBJ2-7; a possible D gene is TRBD1 (5 bases). CDR3 length equals 12 residues. Trimming shortened V by 2 bases and J by 4 bases, and 7 bases separated the two germline ends. The V gene's germline CDR1 is SGHRS and CDR2 YFSETQ.

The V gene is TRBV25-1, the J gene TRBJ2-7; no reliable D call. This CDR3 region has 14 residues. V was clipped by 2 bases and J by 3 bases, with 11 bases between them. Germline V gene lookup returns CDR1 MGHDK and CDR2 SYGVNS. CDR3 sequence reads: CASSEAATYYEQYF. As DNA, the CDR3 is TGTGCCAGCAGTGAAGCAGCGACCTACTACGAGCAGTACTTC.

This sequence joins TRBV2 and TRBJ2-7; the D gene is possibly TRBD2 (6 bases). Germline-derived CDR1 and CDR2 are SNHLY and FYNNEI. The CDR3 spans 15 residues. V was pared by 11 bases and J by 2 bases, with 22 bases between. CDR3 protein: CAQSPRASDTYEQYF. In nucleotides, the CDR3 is TGTGCCCAATCACCGCGGGCTAGCGACACCTACGAGCAGTACTTC.

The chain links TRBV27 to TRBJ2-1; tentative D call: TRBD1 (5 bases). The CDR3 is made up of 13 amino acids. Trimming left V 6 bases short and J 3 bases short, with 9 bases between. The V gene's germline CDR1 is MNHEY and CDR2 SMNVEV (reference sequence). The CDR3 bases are TGTGCCAGCAGGCAGGGTAGCTACAATGAGCAGTTCTTC. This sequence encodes CASRQGSYNEQFF.

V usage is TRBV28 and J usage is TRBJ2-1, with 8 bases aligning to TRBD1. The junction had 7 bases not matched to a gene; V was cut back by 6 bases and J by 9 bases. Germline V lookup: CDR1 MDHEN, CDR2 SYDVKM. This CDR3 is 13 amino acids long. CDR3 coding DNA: TGTGCCAGCAGGCCTGGACAGGGTGGTGAGCAGTTCTTC. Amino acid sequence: CASRPGQGGEQFF.

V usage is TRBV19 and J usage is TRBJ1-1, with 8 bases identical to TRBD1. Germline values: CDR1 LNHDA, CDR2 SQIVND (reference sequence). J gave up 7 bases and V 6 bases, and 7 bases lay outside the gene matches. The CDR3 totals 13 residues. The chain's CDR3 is CASSPGQGNEAFF. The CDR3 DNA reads TGTGCCAGTAGCCCAGGACAGGGTAATGAAGCTTTCTTT. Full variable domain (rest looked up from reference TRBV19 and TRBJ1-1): DGGITQSPKYLFRKEGQNVTLSCEQNLNHDAMYWYRQDPGQGLRLIYYSQIVNDFQKGDIAEGYSVSREKKESFPLTVTSAQKNPTAFYLCASSPGQGNEAFFGQGTRLTVV.

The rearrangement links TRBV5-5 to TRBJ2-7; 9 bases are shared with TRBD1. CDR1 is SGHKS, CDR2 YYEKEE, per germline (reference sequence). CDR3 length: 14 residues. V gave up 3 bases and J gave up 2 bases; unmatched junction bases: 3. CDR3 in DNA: TGTGCCAGCAGCTGGGGACAGGGAGCCTACGAGCAGTACTTC. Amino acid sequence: CASSWGQGAYEQYF.

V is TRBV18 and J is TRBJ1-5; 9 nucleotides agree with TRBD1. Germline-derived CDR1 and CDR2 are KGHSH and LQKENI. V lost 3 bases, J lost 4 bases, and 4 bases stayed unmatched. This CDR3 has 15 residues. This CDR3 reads CASSPGTGTNQPQHF. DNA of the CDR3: TGTGCCAGCTCACCCGGGACAGGGACGAATCAGCCCCAGCATTTT. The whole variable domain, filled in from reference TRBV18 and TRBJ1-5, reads NAGVMQNPRHLVRRRGQEARLRCSPMKGHSHVYWYRQLPEEGLKFMVYLQKENIIDESGMPKERFSAEFPKEGPSILRIQQVVRGDSAAYFCASSPGTGTNQPQHFGDGTRLSIL.

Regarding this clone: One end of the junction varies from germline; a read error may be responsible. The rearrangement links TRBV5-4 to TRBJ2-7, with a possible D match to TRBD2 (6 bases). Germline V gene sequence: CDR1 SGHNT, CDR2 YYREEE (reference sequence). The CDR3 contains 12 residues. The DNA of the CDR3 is TGTGCCAGCAGCTCTCGGGACGGTGGAGCGGGCTTC. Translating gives CASSSRDGGAGF.

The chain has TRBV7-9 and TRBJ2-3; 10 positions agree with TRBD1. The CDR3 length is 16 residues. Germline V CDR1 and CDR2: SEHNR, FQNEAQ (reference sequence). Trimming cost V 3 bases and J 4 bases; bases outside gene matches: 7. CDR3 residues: CASSLGQGIVADTQYF. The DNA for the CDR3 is TGTGCCAGCAGCTTGGGACAGGGGATCGTCGCAGATACGCAGTATTTT.

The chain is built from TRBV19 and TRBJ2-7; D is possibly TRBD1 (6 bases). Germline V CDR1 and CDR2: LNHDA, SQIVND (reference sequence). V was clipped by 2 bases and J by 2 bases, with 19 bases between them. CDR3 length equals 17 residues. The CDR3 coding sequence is TGTGCCAGTAGTATAAGACTGCGGACGAGGGGGACCTACGAGCAGTACTTC. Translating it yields CASSIRLRTRGTYEQYF.

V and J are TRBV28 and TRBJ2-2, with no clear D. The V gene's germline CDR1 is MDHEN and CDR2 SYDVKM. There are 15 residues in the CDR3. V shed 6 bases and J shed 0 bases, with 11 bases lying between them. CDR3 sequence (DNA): TGTGCCAGCAGATTGAGCTATTCGAACACCGGGGAGCTGTTTTTT. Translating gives CASRLSYSNTGELFF.

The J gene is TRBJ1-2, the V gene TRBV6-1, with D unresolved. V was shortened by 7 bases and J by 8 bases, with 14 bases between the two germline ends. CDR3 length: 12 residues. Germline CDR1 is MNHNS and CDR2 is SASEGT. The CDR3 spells CASKVESGGYTF. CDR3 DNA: TGTGCCAGCAAAGTGGAGAGTGGAGGCTACACCTTC.

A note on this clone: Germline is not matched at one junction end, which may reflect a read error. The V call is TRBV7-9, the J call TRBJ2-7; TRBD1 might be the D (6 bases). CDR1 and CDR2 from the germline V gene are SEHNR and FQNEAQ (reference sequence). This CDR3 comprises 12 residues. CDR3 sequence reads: CSSRLARGEQYF. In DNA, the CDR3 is TGTTCCAGCAGACTTGCCAGGGGCGAGCAGTACTTC.

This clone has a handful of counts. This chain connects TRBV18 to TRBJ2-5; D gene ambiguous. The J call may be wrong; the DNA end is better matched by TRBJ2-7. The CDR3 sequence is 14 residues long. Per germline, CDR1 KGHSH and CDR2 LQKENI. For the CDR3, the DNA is TGTGCCAGCTCACCACCCTTATACCCCTACGAGCAGTACTTC. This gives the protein CASSPPLYPYEQYF.

This CDR3 reads CASSQDTGTYNEQYF. Written as DNA, the CDR3 is TGCGCCAGCAGCCAAGACACAGGGACCTACAACGAGCAGTACTTC. The rearrangement uses TRBV4-1 and TRBJ2-7; D perhaps matches TRBD1 (6 bases). Germline CDR1 MGHRA, CDR2 YSYEKL. Trimming removed 0 bases from V and 5 bases from J, with 14 bases in between. CDR3 length equals 15 residues.